The 17 T cell receptor beta chains in this list originate from one sample, sequenced in a study of T cell repertoires in cytomegalovirus infection. TCRdb reanalysed the reads using MiXCR and keeps one entry per CDR3 protein. The table shows a few hundred thousand distinct CDR3 sequences, with over 7.5% occurring only once. Sequencing was performed on PBMCs. These receptor sequences come from a human donor in good health (CMV status not recorded). Some clones in this sample may be carry-over from other donors' samples.

This chain joins TRBV20-1 and TRBJ1-2; weak D call: TRBD1 (6 bases). This CDR3 has 15 residues. Trimming left V 4 bases short and J 2 bases short, with 17 bases between. Germline loops: CDR1 DFQATT, CDR2 SNEGSKA (reference sequence). The CDR3 DNA is TGCAGTGCTACGGGGGGCCTTGGGGTGAACTATGGCTACACCTTC. Translated, it gives CSATGGLGVNYGYTF.

There are many counts of this clonotype. This rearrangement joins TRBV28 to TRBJ1-6; D is unclear. Trimming pared 8 bases from V and 10 bases from J, leaving 15 bases between. The CDR3 spans 13 residues. CDR1 and CDR2 (germline): MDHEN, SYDVKM. Here the CDR3 reads CASHVGVGSPLHF. The CDR3 DNA is TGTGCCAGCCACGTTGGGGTAGGGTCACCCCTCCACTTT.

This clonotype was detected ten times or more. The V gene is TRBV10-3, the J gene TRBJ2-1; the D gene is possibly TRBD2 (6 bases). V lost 2 bases, J lost 7 bases, and 9 bases lay in between. The length of the CDR3 is 13 residues. In germline, CDR1 is ENHRY, CDR2 SYGVKD. This chain's CDR3 is CAISERAGNEQFF. DNA of the CDR3: TGTGCCATCAGTGAGCGGGCGGGAAATGAGCAGTTCTTC.

The gene calls are TRBV11-1 and TRBJ2-1; D ambiguous. Germline loops: CDR1 SGHAT, CDR2 FQDESV (reference sequence). The CDR3 sequence is 16 residues long. Between the trimmed V and J ends, which lost 3 bases and 5 bases, there was a span of 17 bases. The CDR3 bases are TGTGCCAGCAGCTTCCGAGAACTACCGACCCACAATGAGCAGTTCTTC. Encoded protein: CASSFRELPTHNEQFF.

The gene calls are TRBV12-3 or TRBV12-4 and TRBJ1-5, with a weak D call TRBD1 (6 bases). Between the trimmed V and J ends, which lost 6 bases and 6 bases, there was a span of 21 bases. The CDR3 is 16 amino acids. For the CDR3, the DNA is TGTGCCAGCAGCCGCTCCGTCCAGGGGATGGGTCAGCCCCAGCATTTT. It codes for CASSRSVQGMGQPQHF.

The rearrangement joins TRBV7-2 to TRBJ2-1, with 7 bases matching TRBD2. The V segment lost 5 bases and the J segment 9 bases; nucleotides outside the gene matches: 13. The CDR3 loop spans 15 amino acids. CDR1 is SGHTA and CDR2 is FQGNSA in the germline V gene. The CDR3, as DNA: TGTGCCAGCAGCCCGTTACCCAATCTAGCGGCTGAGCAGTTCTTC. Protein product: CASSPLPNLAAEQFF.

The V and J genes are TRBV7-2 and TRBJ2-7, with 8 bases fitting TRBD1. V lost 3 bases and J lost 5; bases outside the gene matches: 6. The length of the CDR3 is 14 residues. Germline CDR1 SGHTA, CDR2 FQGNSA. CDR3 loop: CASSFRTGSHEQYF. The CDR3 region has the DNA TGTGCCAGCAGCTTTAGGACAGGGTCTCACGAGCAGTACTTC.

This clonotype has at least ten counts. The V gene is TRBV28, the J gene TRBJ1-6, with 7 bases matching TRBD1. There are 14 residues in the CDR3. The germline gives CDR1 MDHEN, CDR2 SYDVKM. V gave up 4 bases and J gave up 10 bases; unmatched junction bases: 7. The DNA of the CDR3 is TGTGCCAGCAGTTCGGGACAGACGGCCTCACCCCTCCACTTT. It encodes CASSSGQTASPLHF.

In the case of this clonotype: A much larger clone is a single base away; this may be a read error. CDR3 sequence: CASSLISGRGDEQFF. DNA for the CDR3: TGTGCCAGCAGTTTAATAAGCGGGAGGGGGGATGAGCAGTTCTTC. This rearrangement joins TRBV27 to TRBJ2-1; TRBD2 matches 10 bases. CDR1 is MNHEY, CDR2 SMNVEV, per germline (reference sequence). V was pared by 2 bases and J by 8 bases, with 6 bases of the junction left unmatched. The length of the CDR3 is 15 residues.

The genes are TRBV11-3 and TRBJ2-7; D ambiguous. The V end lost 3 bases, the J end lost 3 bases, and 18 bases lay between the germline ends. This CDR3 spans 16 amino acids. CDR1 and CDR2 from the germline V gene are SGHNT and YENEEA. DNA of the CDR3: TGTGCCAGCAGCTTCCTAACTCCAGGTCCCATCTACGAGCAGTACTTC. Encoded protein: CASSFLTPGPIYEQYF.

This clonotype came up many times. The chain joins TRBV7-2 to TRBJ1-1, with D unresolved. The CDR3 length is 11 residues. The V end was cut by 5 bases, the J end by 5 bases, with 6 bases between. Germline lookup yields CDR1 SGHTA and CDR2 FQGNSA. Written as DNA, the CDR3 is TGTGCCAGCAGCCGACTAACTGAAGCTTTCTTT. It codes for CASSRLTEAFF.

This clonotype was seen at least ten times. The chain couples TRBV5-6 to TRBJ2-7; the match to TRBD1 covers 7 bases. With V trimmed by 4 bases and J by 2 bases, 9 bases remained unmatched. The V gene's germline CDR1 is SGHDT and CDR2 YYEEEE. The CDR3 is made up of 15 amino acids. CDR3 in DNA: TGTGCCAGCAGCCGTGCCGGGACAGCCGCCTACGAGCAGTACTTC. This encodes CASSRAGTAAYEQYF.

This clonotype came up many times. The chain links TRBV4-2 to TRBJ2-1; TRBD1 aligns across 10 bases. V was pared by 1 base and J by 5 bases, with 2 bases of the junction left unmatched. CDR1 is LGHNA and CDR2 is YNFKEQ in the germline V gene. This CDR3 region has 15 residues. CDR3 bases: TGTGCCAGCAGCCAAGGACAGGGGGCGCACAATGAGCAGTTCTTC. Protein sequence: CASSQGQGAHNEQFF.

The chain combines TRBV6-8 with TRBJ1-1, with D maybe TRBD1 (5 bases). The CDR3 has 17 amino acids. Germline-derived CDR1 and CDR2 are MNHGY and SAAAGT. Trimming removed 5 bases from V and 0 bases from J, with 19 bases in between. DNA for the CDR3: TGTGCCAGCAGTCCTTCCGGGACCACGGGCATGAACACTGAAGCTTTCTTT. Amino acid sequence: CASSPSGTTGMNTEAFF.

This clonotype was picked up a small number of times. This chain joins TRBV6-6 and TRBJ1-6; no clear D gene. Trimming left V 7 bases short and J 6 bases short, with 10 bases between. CDR3 length equals 13 residues. Germline CDR1 and CDR2: MNHNY and SVGAGI (reference sequence). CDR3 sequence reads: CASKDRSNSPLHF. The DNA of the CDR3 is TGTGCCAGCAAGGACCGAAGTAATTCACCCCTCCACTTT.

This clonotype was found many times. The chain joins TRBV12-3 or TRBV12-4 to TRBJ1-5; D is uncertain. Trimming stripped 3 bases from V and 5 bases from J, with 8 bases between. The CDR3 is made up of 13 amino acids. This CDR3 reads CASSFTVYQPQHF. The CDR3 nucleotides read TGTGCCAGCAGTTTTACAGTCTATCAGCCCCAGCATTTT.

This sequence joins TRBV7-3 and TRBJ2-6; D not certain. The CDR3 runs to 14 residues. The germline V and J ends were trimmed by 1 base and 2 bases, with 3 bases remaining between them. Germline V gene lookup returns CDR1 SGHTA and CDR2 FQGTGA. CDR3 DNA sequence: TGTGCCAGCAGCTTAAAGGCTGGGGCCAACGTCCTGACTTTC. Protein product: CASSLKAGANVLTF.